This is a list of T cell receptor beta chains from one sample in a study of cytomegalovirus exposure and HLA in healthy donors. Some clones are missing from TCRdb's copy, which holds only in-frame ones; the method was immunoSEQ multiplex PCR. The data hold roughly 100,000 clones, with approximately 95% observed a single time. Sequencing was performed on PBMCs. Receptors originate from a young woman in good health and CMV-seronegative. The CDR3 runs from the conserved cysteine through the conserved F or W. A D gene is named only where the DNA matches it firmly. Expanded clones get a size class; other rows say once, few or many, or leave the size out.

D gene | clone size | J gene | V gene | CDR3 DNA | CDR3 protein
TRBD1 | once | TRBJ1-1 | TRBV10-3 | TGTGCCACTAACAGGGGGCAAAACACTGAAGCTTTCTTT | CATNRGQNTEAFF
- | - | TRBJ2-3 | TRBV4-2 | TGTGCCAGCAGCCAAGAATTGAGAATGGATACGCAGTATTTT | CASSQELRMDTQYF
TRBD1 | - | TRBJ2-5 | TRBV5-1 | TGCGCCAGCAGCTTGGGTCCCCCTCAGGGACAGCGTTTATGGGAGACCCAGTACTTC | CASSLGPPQGQRLWETQYF
- | - | TRBJ2-3 | TRBV5-1 | TGCGCCTCTTTTGAAGGTACGGGAGATGATACGCAGTATTTT | CASFEGTGDDTQYF
TRBD1 | - | TRBJ1-2 | TRBV19 | TGTGCCAGTAGTATTCACCGTAGGGACAGCTTATTGTACTATGGCTACACCTTC | CASSIHRRDSLLYYGYTF
TRBD2 | once | TRBJ2-1 | TRBV4-1 | TGCGCCAGCAGCCAAGATCCCCTTAAGACTAGCGGGAGGAGGGATGAGCAGTTCTTC | CASSQDPLKTSGRRDEQFF
- | - | TRBJ1-5 | TRBV7-3 | TGTGCCAGCAGCTTATCGAAAGAGAACGGGGGTTTTGGCCAGCCCCAGCATTTT | CASSLSKENGGFGQPQHF
TRBD2 | - | TRBJ2-7 | TRBV7-2 | TGTGCCAGCAGCCCACCTAGCGGGAGTGTTCCCGAGCAGTACTTC | CASSPPSGSVPEQYF
TRBD1 | - | TRBJ2-1 | TRBV5-1 | TGCGCCAGCAGCCTCGGGACAGGGTTCAATGAGCAGTTCTTC | CASSLGTGFNEQFF
- | - | TRBJ1-4 | TRBV11-3 | TGTGCCAGCAGCTTTCAGTCTAATGAAAAACTGTTTTTT | CASSFQSNEKLFF
- | - | TRBJ2-7 | TRBV6-5 | TGTGCCAGCAGTTACTCGAGTTCTCTGGAGGGCTACGAGCAGTACTTC | CASSYSSSLEGYEQYF
TRBD2 | - | TRBJ2-7 | TRBV2 | TGTGCCAGCAGTGAGACTAGCGGGAGACGCGAGCAGTACTTC | CASSETSGRREQYF
TRBD1 | - | TRBJ2-7 | TRBV6-1 | TGTGCCAGCAGTTTCCGGGACAGGGGGGCCGAGCAGTACTTC | CASSFRDRGAEQYF
- | few | TRBJ1-1 | TRBV29-1 | TGCAGCGTTGGGGGCGAGGTTGAAGCTTTCTTT | CSVGGEVEAFF
TRBD2 | few | TRBJ2-7 | TRBV5-1 | TGCGCCAGCAGCCCGACTAGCGCCACCTACGAGCAGTACTTC | CASSPTSATYEQYF
TRBD2 | - | TRBJ2-7 | TRBV4-1 | TGCGCCAGCAGCCCGACCCTGGGACTATACGAGCAGTACTTC | CASSPTLGLYEQYF
- | - | TRBJ1-4 | TRBV15 | TGTGCCACCAGCAGACAGGGTCAAAATGAAAAACTGTTTTTT | CATSRQGQNEKLFF
TRBD1 | - | TRBJ1-2 | TRBV19 | TGTGCCAGTAGTAGGACAGGGGGGGACTATGGCTACACCTTC | CASSRTGGDYGYTF
TRBD1 | - | TRBJ2-6 | TRBV7-9 | TGTGCCAGCAGCTTAGAGGTTCGGGACAGGAGGGCTGGGGCCAACGTCCTGACTTTC | CASSLEVRDRRAGANVLTF
TRBD1 | - | TRBJ1-1 | TRBV19 | TGTGCCAGTAGTAATTACAGGGGTAGCACTGAAGCTTTCTTT | CASSNYRGSTEAFF
- | - | TRBJ1-2 | TRBV5-6 | TGTGCCAGCAGTTACGGGTATGGCTACACCTTC | CASSYGYGYTF
- | - | TRBJ1-2 | TRBV5-1 | TGCGCCAGCAGCTTGGACCCAGGAGGCTACACCTTC | CASSLDPGGYTF
- | - | TRBJ2-3 | TRBV27 | TGTGCCAGCAGTTTGACAGGAGCTTACACAGATACGCAGTATTTT | CASSLTGAYTDTQYF
TRBD2 | once | TRBJ2-7 | TRBV7-2 | TGTGCCAGCAGCCGTACAGGACTAGCGGACTACGAGCAGTACTTC | CASSRTGLADYEQYF
- | - | TRBJ1-2 | TRBV6-1 | TGTGCCAGCAGGGCTCCCGGGGGAGACTATGGCTACACCTTC | CASRAPGGDYGYTF
TRBD1 | - | TRBJ2-2 | TRBV6-5 | TGTGCCAGCAAGGGACAGGCGAACACCGGGGAGCTGTTTTTT | CASKGQANTGELFF
- | once | TRBJ1-5 | TRBV21-1 | TGTGCCAGCACCCCCCGTGAGTTACGAAGCAATCAGCCCCAGCATTTT | CASTPRELRSNQPQHF
- | - | TRBJ1-1 | TRBV5-4 | TGTGCCAGCAGCTTAGGGGTTAGGAACACTGAAGCTTTCTTT | CASSLGVRNTEAFF
- | - | TRBJ2-2 | TRBV18 | TGTGCCAGCTCAACTTACACCGGGGAGCTGTTTTTT | CASSTYTGELFF
TRBD1 | - | TRBJ2-7 | TRBV11-2 | TGTGCCAGCAGCTTAGGGGGACAGGGTGTTCCCGAGCAGTACTTC | CASSLGGQGVPEQYF
- | - | TRBJ1-6 | TRBV6-5 | TGTGCCAGCAGTTACACAGGGCAATCACCCCTCCACTTT | CASSYTGQSPLHF
- | - | TRBJ2-3 | TRBV6-1 | TGTGCCAGCAGCGGGCTAGCTTTCAGCACAGATACGCAGTATTTT | CASSGLAFSTDTQYF
TRBD2 | - | TRBJ2-1 | TRBV19 | TGTGCCAGTAGTATCGGGACTAAAACCAGCTCCTACAATGAGCAGTTCTTC | CASSIGTKTSSYNEQFF
TRBD1 | - | TRBJ1-1 | TRBV19 | TGTGCCAGTAGGGGACAGTGGGGGAACGCTGAAGCTTTCTTT | CASRGQWGNAEAFF
- | - | TRBJ2-7 | TRBV28 | TGTGCCAGCAGTTTTAGAGGGCGGACCTCCTCCTACGAGCAGTACTTC | CASSFRGRTSSYEQYF
TRBD1 | - | TRBJ1-2 | TRBV10-3 | TGTGCCATCAGTGAGATCGGGACAGATAACTATGGCTACACCTTC | CAISEIGTDNYGYTF
- | - | TRBJ2-5 | TRBV2 | TGTGCCAGCAGTGAAACCGGCGGATGGTACCAAGAGACCCAGTACTTC | CASSETGGWYQETQYF
TRBD1 | - | TRBJ2-2 | TRBV9 | TGTGCCAGCAGCGTTAGGGGGCAGGCAGACCCCGGGGAGCTGTTTTTT | CASSVRGQADPGELFF
- | - | TRBJ2-7 | TRBV2 | TGTGCCAGCCCAGTGTCCCCTTCGGGGAACGAGCAGTACTTC | CASPVSPSGNEQYF
TRBD1 | - | TRBJ1-5 | TRBV5-1 | TGCGCCAGCAGCTTGTCAGGGGGTCAGCCCCAGCATTTT | CASSLSGGQPQHF
- | - | TRBJ1-2 | TRBV7-8 | TGTGCCAGCAGCTTACGGGAGAAAGCCGCCTACACCTTC | CASSLREKAAYTF
- | once | TRBJ2-2 | TRBV6-5 | TGTGCCAGCAGGGTGGGGACTGCCGACACCGGGGAGCTGTTTTTT | CASRVGTADTGELFF
- | - | TRBJ1-3 | TRBV19 | TGTGCCAGTGCCCCTTTTTTTTCGGGGGGGGGTGGAAACACCATATATTTT | CASAPFFSGGGGNTIYF
- | - | TRBJ2-2 | TRBV27 | TGTGCCAGCAGTTTTCACGAGACGAACACCGGGGAGCTGTTTTTT | CASSFHETNTGELFF
TRBD1 | - | TRBJ1-2 | TRBV15 | TGTGCCACCAGCAGAGATATGCCTAGGACAGGGGATGGCTACACCTTC | CATSRDMPRTGDGYTF
- | - | TRBJ1-5 | TRBV7-2 | TGTGCCAGCAGCTTAGCCACAGGGATCCTCAATCAGCCCCAGCATTTT | CASSLATGILNQPQHF
- | - | TRBJ1-1 | TRBV7-2 | TGTGCCAGCAAGCAGGGGATGAACACTGAAGCTTTCTTT | CASKQGMNTEAFF
- | - | TRBJ1-3 | TRBV18 | TGTGCCAGCTCACCAGGAACAGGGCTCCCCTCTGGAAACACCATATATTTT | CASSPGTGLPSGNTIYF
- | - | TRBJ1-2 | TRBV28 | TGTGCCAGCAGTTCACCCTATAGGGCAGGGATAGATGCTAACTATGGCTACACCTTC | CASSSPYRAGIDANYGYTF
TRBD1 | - | TRBJ1-2 | TRBV4-3 | TGCGCCAGCAGCCAAGATCGAAGGACAGGGCCTGGCTACACCTTC | CASSQDRRTGPGYTF
TRBD1 | - | TRBJ2-1 | TRBV25-1 | TGTGCCAGCAGAGGACAGGGCCGTTACAATGAGCAGTTCTTC | CASRGQGRYNEQFF
TRBD1 | - | TRBJ1-2 | TRBV4-3 | TGCGCCAGCAGCCAACTCTCTGGACAGGGTCTCGGAGGCTACACCTTC | CASSQLSGQGLGGYTF
- | - | TRBJ2-1 | TRBV6-6 | TGTGCCAGCAGTCACGGACCGGGGAGGAATGAGCAGTTCTTC | CASSHGPGRNEQFF
TRBD1 | - | TRBJ1-2 | TRBV11-3 | TGTGCCAGCAGCTCTGGGACAGGGCATTGCACCTTC | CASSSGTGHCTF
- | once | TRBJ2-7 | TRBV4-2 | TGTGCCAGCAGCCAAGATCCTAACTACGAGCAGTACTTC | CASSQDPNYEQYF
- | - | TRBJ1-5 | TRBV18 | TGTGCCAGCTCACCGACGGGGGGTCAGCCCCAGCATTTT | CASSPTGGQPQHF
TRBD1 | - | TRBJ1-5 | TRBV2 | TGTGCCAGCAGTTCCGGACAGGGCCTATTTAGCAATCAGCCCCAGCATTTT | CASSSGQGLFSNQPQHF